These 30 T cell receptor beta chains came from one sample sequenced in a study of cytomegalovirus exposure and HLA in healthy donors. The PCR had 60 Vbeta and 13 Jbeta primers. Data came from immunoSEQ multiplex PCR; TCRdb stores just in-frame clones and leaves some out. The sample has under 95,000 clones; around 80% are singletons. Sequencing input: PBMCs. These receptors were taken from a male donor in good health and CMV-seronegative.

V is TRBV5-1 and J is TRBJ1-2, with TRBD1 matching over 9 bases. The CDR3 runs 15 residues. The germline CDR1 and CDR2 sequences are SGHRS and YFSETQ. The junction had 4 bases not matched to a gene; V was cut back by 2 bases and J by 2 bases. The chain's CDR3 is CASSLPDRGNYGYTF. The CDR3, as DNA: TGCGCCAGCAGCTTACCGGACAGGGGAAACTATGGCTACACCTTC.

This clone was observed a single time. The chain employs TRBV7-9 and TRBJ1-2; 10 positions match TRBD1. Germline V lookup: CDR1 SEHNR, CDR2 FQNEAQ (reference sequence). The CDR3 runs to 14 residues. Losses at the gene ends were 5 bases for V and 8 bases for J; bases not matched to a gene: 8. In nucleotides, the CDR3 is TGTGCCAGCAGCCGACAGGGGGCGAGTGGGGGCTACACCTTC. As protein: CASSRQGASGGYTF.

J is TRBJ2-1 and V is TRBV19; the match to TRBD2 covers 10 bases. The CDR3 totals 19 residues. The ends lost 4 bases at V and 3 bases at J; junction bases unmatched: 15. Germline V CDR1 and CDR2: LNHDA, SQIVND (reference sequence). CDR3 coding DNA: TGTGCCAGTAGTAGCTACCCCTTAGGGGCTAGCGGGAGCTACAATGAGCAGTTCTTC. This encodes CASSSYPLGASGSYNEQFF.

CDR3 sequence (DNA): TGTGCCTGGGGACAGTCCCAAGAGACCCAGTACTTC. Translating gives CAWGQSQETQYF. The rearrangement links TRBV30 to TRBJ2-5, with TRBD1 as a possible D gene (6 bases). Trimming pared 5 bases from V and 1 base from J, leaving 8 bases between. Germline V CDR1 and CDR2: GTSNPN, SVGIG (reference sequence). This CDR3 has 12 amino acids.

This chain uses TRBV6-5 with TRBJ2-3; 7 positions agree with TRBD2. The V and J ends lost 5 bases and 2 bases, in that order; junction bases with no gene match: 7. The CDR3 sequence is 15 residues long. The germline V gene has CDR1 MNHEY and CDR2 SVGAGI. In nucleotides, the CDR3 is TGTGCCAGCAGTCTCTACGGGGGGTACACAGATACGCAGTATTTT. Translated: CASSLYGGYTDTQYF.

The chain couples TRBV6-1 to TRBJ1-1; D ambiguous. This CDR3 is 13 amino acids long. The germline V and J ends were trimmed by 8 bases and 0 bases, with 10 bases remaining between them. The V gene's germline CDR1 is MNHNS and CDR2 SASEGT. In DNA form, the CDR3 reads TGTGCCAGCCGTCGGGAGATGAACACTGAAGCTTTCTTT. It codes for CASRREMNTEAFF.

The chain joins TRBV5-4 to TRBJ2-7, with 7 nucleotides matching TRBD2. The CDR3 runs to 13 residues. Germline V gene sequence: CDR1 SGHNT, CDR2 YYREEE (reference sequence). The junction had 2 bases not matched to a gene; V was cut back by 2 bases and J by 3 bases. The CDR3 nucleotides read TGTGCCAGCAGCTTCGGGGGGAACTACGAGCAGTACTTC. This encodes CASSFGGNYEQYF.

This chain joins TRBV2 and TRBJ2-5; TRBD2 aligns across 12 bases. Germline assignment: CDR1 SNHLY and CDR2 FYNNEI. This CDR3 spans 17 amino acids. The ends lost 6 bases at V and 2 bases at J; junction bases unmatched: 10. CDR3 DNA sequence: TGTGCCAGCAGGGAGAGGGTGACTAGCGGGGGACAAGAGACCCAGTACTTC. Its protein product is CASRERVTSGGQETQYF.

The chain couples TRBV6-1 to TRBJ1-2; 8 positions match TRBD1. Per the germline V gene, CDR1 is MNHNS and CDR2 is SASEGT. V shed 1 base and J 4 bases; nucleotides not matched to a gene: 5. CDR3 size: 15 residues. CDR3 region: CASSEVPDRAYGYTF. CDR3 nucleotide sequence: TGTGCCAGCAGTGAAGTACCGGACAGGGCCTATGGCTACACCTTC.

The chain joins TRBV29-1 to TRBJ1-2; TRBD1 might be the D (5 bases). The CDR3 runs 14 residues. Trimming took off 0 bases at V and 8 bases at J, with 16 bases between the two ends. Germline V CDR1 and CDR2: SQVTM, ANQGSEA. The CDR3 sequence: CSVEDQAGLSGYTF. The CDR3 DNA follows: TGCAGCGTTGAAGATCAGGCAGGGCTAAGCGGCTACACCTTC.

This clone was seen a few times. The chain carries TRBV19 and TRBJ2-3; TRBD2 matches at 8 bases. The V gene end was trimmed by 4 bases and the J gene end by 4 bases; junction bases not matched to a gene: 10. CDR1 is LNHDA, CDR2 SQIVND, per germline (reference sequence). This CDR3 contains 16 residues. CDR3 DNA sequence: TGTGCCAGTAGTAAAAGATCGGCGGGGGGTTCAGATACGCAGTATTTT. This translates into CASSKRSAGGSDTQYF.

This rearrangement joins TRBV5-1 to TRBJ2-1; TRBD2 agrees at 7 bases. The V gene's germline CDR1 is SGHRS and CDR2 YFSETQ. The CDR3 runs 14 residues. V dropped 2 bases and J dropped 3; count of bases not matched to a gene: 2. The CDR3 loop is CASSLSGVYNEQFF. In DNA form, the CDR3 reads TGCGCCAGCAGCTTAAGCGGGGTCTACAATGAGCAGTTCTTC.

The DNA for the CDR3 is TGCGCCAGCAGCCCCCAACTAGCGGGAGGGCCGGATATTAAAAACATTCAGTACTTC. Amino acid sequence: CASSPQLAGGPDIKNIQYF. The V gene is TRBV5-1, the J gene TRBJ2-4, with 13 bases identical to TRBD2. The CDR3 loop spans 19 amino acids. The trim removed 4 bases at V and 4 bases at J, leaving 14 bases unmatched. Germline V CDR1 and CDR2: SGHRS, YFSETQ.

This clone was recorded once. The chain has TRBV15 and TRBJ1-2, with 11 positions matching TRBD1. V lost 0 bases and J lost 8; bases outside the gene matches: 11. This CDR3 region has 17 residues. Looked up from germline, CDR1 is LNHNV and CDR2 is YYDKDF (reference sequence). The CDR3: CATSRDRPWTGGEGYTF. The CDR3 region has the DNA TGTGCCACCAGCAGAGATCGGCCCTGGACAGGGGGCGAGGGCTACACCTTC.

The rearrangement links TRBV27 to TRBJ2-3; 15 positions agree with TRBD2. The J segment lost 7 bases and the V segment lost 4 bases, leaving 6 bases of the junction unmatched. Germline-derived CDR1 and CDR2 are MNHEY and SMNVEV (reference sequence). This CDR3 comprises 16 residues. The CDR3 sequence is CASSSWTSGRENTQYF. CDR3 nucleotides: TGTGCCAGCAGTTCCTGGACTAGCGGGAGGGAAAATACGCAGTATTTT.

V usage is TRBV5-1 and J usage is TRBJ2-7; 11 nucleotides line up with TRBD1. Germline V gene sequence: CDR1 SGHRS, CDR2 YFSETQ. J was trimmed by 3 bases and V by 0 bases; bases with no gene match: 2. This CDR3 region has 15 residues. CDR3 nucleotides: TGCGCCAGCAGCTTGGCCGGGACAGGGGGCTACGAGCAGTACTTC. It is translated as CASSLAGTGGYEQYF.

This chain's CDR3 is CASSPRGGTGNTIYF. CDR3 coding DNA: TGCGCCAGCAGCCCTAGGGGGGGGACTGGAAACACCATATATTTT. The chain combines TRBV4-3 with TRBJ1-3; weak D call: TRBD1 (6 bases). The CDR3 has 15 amino acids. The germline V gene has CDR1 LGHNA and CDR2 YSLEER. V lost 4 bases to trimming and J lost 2 bases, with 12 bases between them.

The J gene is TRBJ2-7, the V gene TRBV9, with 7 bases fitting TRBD2. V trimming: 0 bases; J trimming: 4 bases; junction bases outside the gene matches: 4. Germline CDR1 is SGDLS and CDR2 is YYNGEE. This CDR3 is 14 amino acids long. The CDR3 spells CASSVGREFYEQYF. Written as DNA, the CDR3 is TGTGCCAGCAGCGTAGGGCGGGAGTTTTACGAGCAGTACTTC.

The gene calls are TRBV5-1 and TRBJ1-2; D not certain. The CDR3 has 14 amino acids. Per the germline V gene, CDR1 is SGHRS and CDR2 is YFSETQ. V was cut by 4 bases and J by 4 bases, with 14 bases left in between. The CDR3 nucleotides are TGCGCCAGCAGCCTCCCGGGAAAGCGCTATGGCTACACCTTC. Its protein product is CASSLPGKRYGYTF. Variable domain in full (rest from reference TRBV5-1 and TRBJ1-2): KAGVTQTPRYLIKTRGQQVTLSCSPISGHRSVSWYQQTPGQGLQFLFEYFSETQRNKGNFPGRFSGRQFSNSRSEMNVSTLELGDSALYLCASSLPGKRYGYTFGSGTRLTVV.

V is TRBV7-9 and J is TRBJ2-5; D might be TRBD1 (5 bases). V dropped 5 bases and J dropped 4 bases, with 17 bases sitting between them. CDR1 and CDR2 (germline): SEHNR, FQNEAQ (reference sequence). The CDR3 extends over 15 amino acids. CDR3 in DNA: TGTGCCAGCAGCGCCACAGGCCCGGGTACAGAGACCCAGTACTTC. This encodes CASSATGPGTETQYF. The full variable domain, rest sourced from reference TRBV7-9 and TRBJ2-5, is DTGVSQNPRHKITKRGQNVTFRCDPISEHNRLYWYRQTLGQGPEFLTYFQNEAQLEKSRLLSDRFSAERPKGSFSTLEIQRTEQGDSAMYLCASSATGPGTETQYFGPGTRLLVL.

The rearrangement uses TRBV15 and TRBJ2-3; unclear D gene. The CDR3 length is 16 residues. Looked up from germline, CDR1 is LNHNV and CDR2 is YYDKDF (reference sequence). V was cut by 3 bases and J by 0 bases, with 13 bases left in between. CDR3 in amino acids: CATSSYSYESTDTQYF. The CDR3 DNA follows: TGTGCCACCAGCAGTTATTCCTACGAAAGCACAGATACGCAGTATTTT.

This chain uses TRBV30 with TRBJ1-1, with D perhaps matching TRBD1 (5 bases). The CDR3 extends over 14 amino acids. V gave up 0 bases and J gave up 4 bases, with 12 bases separating them. Germline assignment: CDR1 GTSNPN and CDR2 SVGIG (reference sequence). Written as DNA, the CDR3 is TGTGCCTGGAGTGTACCAGGGTCGGGCACTGAAGCTTTCTTT. Amino acid sequence: CAWSVPGSGTEAFF.

This chain connects TRBV27 to TRBJ1-2, with D possibly being TRBD1 (6 bases). The CDR3 is 13 amino acids. V was shortened by 5 bases and J by 8 bases, with 15 bases between the two germline ends. Germline V gene lookup returns CDR1 MNHEY and CDR2 SMNVEV (reference sequence). CDR3 sequence: CASSLQGMGGYTF. For the CDR3, the DNA is TGTGCCAGCAGTCTCCAGGGGATGGGAGGCTACACCTTC.

The CDR3 is CASSLSGYEQYF. The DNA of the CDR3 is TGTGCCAGCAGCTTATCCGGGTACGAGCAGTACTTC. The chain combines TRBV7-2 with TRBJ2-7, with no clear D. Germline lookup yields CDR1 SGHTA and CDR2 FQGNSA. The V and J ends lost 2 bases and 4 bases respectively, with 6 bases between them. This CDR3 has 12 amino acids.

V usage is TRBV6-4 and J usage is TRBJ1-2, with 7 bases lining up with TRBD1. This CDR3 has 14 amino acids. V shed 4 bases, J shed 1 base, and the junction held 3 bases outside the gene matches. Germline assignment: CDR1 MRHNA and CDR2 SNTAGT. The CDR3 DNA reads as TGTGCCAGCAGTGCAGGGGGATTTAACTATGGCTACACCTTC. It is translated as CASSAGGFNYGYTF.

This chain joins TRBV2 and TRBJ1-6; TRBD1 matches at 7 bases. Trimming at V came to 0 bases and at J to 7 bases, leaving 3 bases not matched to a gene. CDR1 SNHLY and CDR2 FYNNEI come from the germline V gene. The CDR3 runs 15 residues. CDR3 bases: TGTGCCAGCAGTGAAGCGGGACAGAAAAATTCACCCCTCCACTTT. Translation gives CASSEAGQKNSPLHF.

This clone came up a few times. The chain carries TRBV5-1 and TRBJ1-2; D not certain. The V gene's germline CDR1 is SGHRS and CDR2 YFSETQ. Trimming removed 5 bases at V and 8 bases at J, with 10 bases between. The CDR3 is 11 residues long. The CDR3: CASSLAGGYTF. In DNA, the CDR3 is TGCGCCAGCAGTCTGGCGGGAGGCTACACCTTC.

This sequence joins TRBV7-8 and TRBJ2-7; 8 bases are shared with TRBD1. The V segment lost 4 bases and the J segment 6 bases; nucleotides outside the gene matches: 11. The CDR3 has 15 residues. Per germline, CDR1 SGHVS and CDR2 FQNEAQ. DNA for the CDR3: TGTGCCAGCAGCTACCCTGGGCAGGGGGCCCTCGAGCAGTACTTC. It yields the protein CASSYPGQGALEQYF.

The chain employs TRBV29-1 and TRBJ2-3, with a possible D match to TRBD1 (6 bases). V lost 5 bases, J lost 5 bases, and 20 bases lay in between. CDR1 is SQVTM and CDR2 is ANQGSEA in the germline V gene. The CDR3 runs 15 residues. The CDR3 loop is CSVQPGGTGRDTQYF. The CDR3 DNA is TGCAGCGTTCAACCCGGCGGAACAGGGAGAGATACGCAGTATTTT.

The chain joins TRBV21-1 to TRBJ2-1; the tabulated D call, TRBD2, remains unverified against the DNA. TRBV21-1 is listed as a pseudogene. The length of the CDR3 is 17 residues. This CDR3 reads CASSKVRRSSDHNEQFF. CDR3 bases: TGTGCCAGCAGCAAAGTTCGCCGGTCCAGCGACCACAATGAGCAGTTCTTC.